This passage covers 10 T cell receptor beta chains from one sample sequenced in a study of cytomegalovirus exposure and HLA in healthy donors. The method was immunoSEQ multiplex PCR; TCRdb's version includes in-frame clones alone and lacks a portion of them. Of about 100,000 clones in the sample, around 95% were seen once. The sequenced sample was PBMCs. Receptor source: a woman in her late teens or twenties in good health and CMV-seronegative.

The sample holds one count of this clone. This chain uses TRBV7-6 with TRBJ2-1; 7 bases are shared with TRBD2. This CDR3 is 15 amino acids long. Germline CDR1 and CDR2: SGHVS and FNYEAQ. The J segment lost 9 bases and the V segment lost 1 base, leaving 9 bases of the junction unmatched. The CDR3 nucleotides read TGTGCCAGCAGCTTAGTGGAGCGGGGCGGGGGTGAGCAGTTCTTC. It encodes CASSLVERGGGEQFF.

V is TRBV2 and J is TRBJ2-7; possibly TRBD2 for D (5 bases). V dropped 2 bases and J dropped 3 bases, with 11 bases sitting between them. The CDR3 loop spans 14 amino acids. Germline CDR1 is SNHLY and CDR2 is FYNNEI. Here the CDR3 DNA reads TGTGCCAGCAGTGAATGGACTCCCAACTACGAGCAGTACTTC. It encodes CASSEWTPNYEQYF.

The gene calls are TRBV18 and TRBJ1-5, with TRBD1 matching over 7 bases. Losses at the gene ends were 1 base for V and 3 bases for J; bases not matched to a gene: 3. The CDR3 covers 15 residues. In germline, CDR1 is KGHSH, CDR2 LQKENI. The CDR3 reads CASSPQGAPNQPQHF. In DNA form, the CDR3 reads TGTGCCAGCTCACCACAGGGGGCCCCCAATCAGCCCCAGCATTTT. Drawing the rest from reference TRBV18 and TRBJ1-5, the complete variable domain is NAGVMQNPRHLVRRRGQEARLRCSPMKGHSHVYWYRQLPEEGLKFMVYLQKENIIDESGMPKERFSAEFPKEGPSILRIQQVVRGDSAAYFCASSPQGAPNQPQHFGDGTRLSIL.

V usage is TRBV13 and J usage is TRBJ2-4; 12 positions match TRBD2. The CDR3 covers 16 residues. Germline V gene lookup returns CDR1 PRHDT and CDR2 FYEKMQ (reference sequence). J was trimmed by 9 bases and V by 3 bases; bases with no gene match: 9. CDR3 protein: CASSFSGTSGWVIQYF. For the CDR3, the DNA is TGTGCCAGCAGCTTCAGCGGGACTAGCGGGTGGGTCATTCAGTACTTC.

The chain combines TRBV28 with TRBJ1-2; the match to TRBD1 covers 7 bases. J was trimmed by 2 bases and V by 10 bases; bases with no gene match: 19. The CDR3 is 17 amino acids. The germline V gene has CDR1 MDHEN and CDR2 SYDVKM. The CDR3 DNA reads TGTGCCACCCCTAGGGGGCCCCCCGGGACAGAGAACTATGGCTACACCTTC. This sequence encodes CATPRGPPGTENYGYTF.

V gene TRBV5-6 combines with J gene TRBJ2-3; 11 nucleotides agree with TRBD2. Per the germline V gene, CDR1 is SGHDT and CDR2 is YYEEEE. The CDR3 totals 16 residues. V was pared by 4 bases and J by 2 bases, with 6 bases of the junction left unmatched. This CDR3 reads CASSLGTSGITDTQYF. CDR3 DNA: TGTGCCAGCAGCCTGGGGACTAGCGGAATCACAGATACGCAGTATTTT.

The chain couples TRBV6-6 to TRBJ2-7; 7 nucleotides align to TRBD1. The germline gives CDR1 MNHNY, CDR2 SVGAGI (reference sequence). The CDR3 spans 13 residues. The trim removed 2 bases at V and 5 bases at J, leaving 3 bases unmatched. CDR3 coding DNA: TGTGCCAGCAGTTACAGGGGGCACCACGAGCAGTACTTC. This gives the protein CASSYRGHHEQYF.

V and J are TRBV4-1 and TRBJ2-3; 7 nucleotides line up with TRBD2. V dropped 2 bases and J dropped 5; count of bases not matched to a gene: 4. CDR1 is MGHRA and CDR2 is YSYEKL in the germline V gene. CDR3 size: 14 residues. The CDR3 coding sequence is TGCGCCAGCAGCCAAACGGGGGGTCGAGATACGCAGTATTTT. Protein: CASSQTGGRDTQYF.

The CDR3 DNA reads as TGTGCCAGCAGTTCACGGACTAGCGGGGGGCTTAAGGTCGAGCAGTACTTC. The encoded protein is CASSSRTSGGLKVEQYF. The chain is built from TRBV27 and TRBJ2-7; TRBD2 agrees at 14 bases. The V and J ends lost 4 bases and 6 bases, in that order; junction bases with no gene match: 11. The CDR3 sequence is 17 residues long. Germline V gives CDR1 MNHEY, CDR2 SMNVEV (reference sequence).

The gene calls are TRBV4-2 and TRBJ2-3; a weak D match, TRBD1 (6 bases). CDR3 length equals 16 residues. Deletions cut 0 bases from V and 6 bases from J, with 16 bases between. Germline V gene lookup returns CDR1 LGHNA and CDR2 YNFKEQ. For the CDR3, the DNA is TGTGCCAGCAGCCAAGATGAGTTAAGACAGGTGGATACGCAGTATTTT. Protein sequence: CASSQDELRQVDTQYF.